These 17 T cell receptor beta chains were all obtained from the same sample, sequenced in a study of beta chain features in type 1 diabetes. Study results and limitations: Within each of all four CD4+ subsets, Type 1 diabetes patients had TCRB CDR3s that were moderately but significantly shorter.

These receptors lack a known antigen. The sequenced template was cDNA made from the entire isolated RNA. The protocol was immunoSEQ multiplex PCR, while the TCRdb copy is restricted to in-frame clones and leaves out a portion. The sample holds roughly 330,000 clones; around an eighth are singletons and the top ten take roughly 0.016%. The sample taken for sequencing was naive CD4+ T cells from blood. These receptor sequences come from a woman under 30 with type 1 diabetes.

There are a few counts of this clone. The chain combines TRBV30 with TRBJ2-7; maybe TRBD1 (6 bases). This CDR3 comprises 12 residues. Trimming shortened V by 1 base and J by 10 bases, and 14 bases separated the two germline ends. CDR1 and CDR2 (germline): GTSNPN, SVGIG (reference sequence). CDR3 sequence (DNA): TGTGCCTGGAGTGAAACACAGACAGGACAGTACGTC. Protein product: CAWSETQTGQYV.

The genes are TRBV1 and TRBJ2-7; the table assigns TRBD1, which was not confirmed against the DNA. TRBV1 is recorded as a pseudogene. The CDR3 totals 13 residues. The chain's CDR3 is CTSTKEGPYEQYV. The CDR3 region has the DNA TGCACCAGCACCAAAGAGGGCCCCTACGAGCAGTACGTC.

This chain links TRBV5-6 with TRBJ1-2, with 8 positions matching TRBD1. Losses at the gene ends were 0 bases for V and 7 bases for J; bases not matched to a gene: 8. This CDR3 has 15 residues. Germline V gives CDR1 SGHDT, CDR2 YYEEEE. CDR3 loop: CASSLDQAGGGGYTF. As DNA, the CDR3 is TGTGCCAGCAGCTTGGACCAGGCAGGGGGCGGTGGCTACACCTTC.

This clone was counted between two and nine times. The gene calls are TRBV5-6 and TRBJ2-5; TRBD1 might be the D (5 bases). V shed 4 bases and J shed 5 bases, with 12 bases lying between them. The CDR3 has 13 residues. From germline, CDR1 is SGHDT and CDR2 YYEEEE. CDR3: CASSPDNVETQYF. DNA of the CDR3: TGTGCCAGCAGCCCGGACAATGTGGAGACCCAGTACTTC.

This clone has only a few counts. The rearrangement joins TRBV7-3 to TRBJ2-4; TRBD2 might be the D (5 bases). V gave up 5 bases and J gave up 9 bases, with 11 bases separating them. Germline lookup yields CDR1 SGHTA and CDR2 FQGTGA. The CDR3 spans 12 residues. The CDR3 loop reads CASSPLEGIQYF. CDR3 sequence (DNA): TGTGCCAGCAGCCCACTAGAGGGCATTCAGTACTTC.

This clone was seen a handful of times. This chain uses TRBV5-1 with TRBJ2-5, with TRBD1 matching 8 bases. The germline V gene encodes CDR1 SGHRS and CDR2 YFSETQ. CDR3 size: 16 residues. The trim removed 2 bases at V and 1 base at J, leaving 7 bases unmatched. The CDR3 is CASSFRTGLGQETQYF. CDR3 in DNA: TGCGCCAGCAGCTTCCGGACAGGGCTGGGCCAAGAGACCCAGTACTTC.

This clone occurred a few times. J is TRBJ2-1 and V is TRBV19, with D possibly matching TRBD2 (7 bases). The CDR3 spans 16 residues. Germline-derived CDR1 and CDR2 are LNHDA and SQIVND (reference sequence). The V end lost 6 bases, the J end lost 8 bases, and 23 bases lay between the germline ends. This CDR3 is CASRRRAAGEGDEQFF. The CDR3 DNA sequence: TGTGCCAGTAGGCGCCGGGCGGCGGGAGAGGGGGATGAGCAGTTCTTC.

The chain is built from TRBV9 and TRBJ1-1; 7 positions match TRBD1. CDR3 length: 14 residues. The germline V gene has CDR1 SGDLS and CDR2 YYNGEE. Trimming at V came to 3 bases and at J to 8 bases, leaving 10 bases not matched to a gene. CDR3 nucleotides: TGTGCCAGCAGCGGCCGGGACAGAATAACCGAAGCTTTCTTT. Protein product: CASSGRDRITEAFF.

This chain links TRBV19 with TRBJ2-3; weak D call: TRBD2 (6 bases). V was pared by 6 bases and J by 2 bases, with 18 bases between. CDR1 is LNHDA and CDR2 is SQIVND in the germline V gene (reference sequence). This CDR3 comprises 16 residues. The CDR3 bases are TGTGCCAGTAGCCGGCGGGGACCGGACACCACAGATACGCAGTATTTT. Translation: CASSRRGPDTTDTQYF.

This chain joins TRBV7-2 and TRBJ2-7; 10 bases line up with TRBD2. CDR3 length: 20 residues. Germline values: CDR1 SGHTA, CDR2 FQGNSA. V dropped 0 bases and J dropped 2; count of bases not matched to a gene: 16. The CDR3 sequence is CASSLALASGRIQRAYEQYF. In DNA, the CDR3 is TGTGCCAGCAGCTTAGCGTTGGCTAGCGGGAGAATTCAGCGCGCCTACGAGCAGTACTTC.

This clone came up a few times. The rearrangement uses TRBV7-9 and TRBJ2-5; 9 positions match TRBD2. CDR1 is SEHNR and CDR2 is FQNEAQ in the germline V gene (reference sequence). V was clipped by 5 bases and J by 2 bases; unmatched bases: 9. There are 16 residues in the CDR3. CDR3: CASSPLSSGRQETQYF. The CDR3 DNA follows: TGTGCCAGCAGCCCCCTTAGTAGCGGGAGACAAGAGACCCAGTACTTC. The variable domain in full, with the rest retrieved from reference TRBV7-9 and TRBJ2-5, is DTGVSQNPRHKITKRGQNVTFRCDPISEHNRLYWYRQTLGQGPEFLTYFQNEAQLEKSRLLSDRFSAERPKGSFSTLEIQRTEQGDSAMYLCASSPLSSGRQETQYFGPGTRLLVL.

The chain couples TRBV2 to TRBJ1-5; tentatively, D is TRBD1 (5 bases). This CDR3 contains 15 residues. Germline V gene lookup returns CDR1 SNHLY and CDR2 FYNNEI. Trimming took 3 bases from V and 7 from J, leaving 16 bases between them. CDR3 sequence (DNA): TGTGCCAGCAGTGAGTCCCCAGGGAACAGCCAGCCCCAGCATTTT. It translates to CASSESPGNSQPQHF.

This clone occurred a few times. The gene calls are TRBV29-1 and TRBJ2-7; 8 bases match TRBD1. The V segment lost 0 bases and the J segment 6 bases; nucleotides outside the gene matches: 7. This CDR3 comprises 14 residues. Per germline, CDR1 SQVTM and CDR2 ANQGSEA. CDR3 loop: CSVEDQGRGREQYF. CDR3 nucleotides: TGCAGCGTTGAAGATCAAGGCAGGGGGCGCGAGCAGTACTTC.

V gene TRBV27 combines with J gene TRBJ2-3; 8 bases map to TRBD1. Germline CDR1 and CDR2: MNHEY and SMNVEV (reference sequence). V lost 6 bases to trimming and J lost 5 bases; unmatched junction nucleotides: 7. The CDR3 loop spans 14 amino acids. The CDR3 bases are TGTGCCAGCAGCGACAGGGGCGGTGGAGATACGCAGTATTTT. The encoded protein is CASSDRGGGDTQYF.

This clone was detected a few times. The gene calls are TRBV5-1 and TRBJ2-1, with a weak D call TRBD1 (6 bases). Germline loops: CDR1 SGHRS, CDR2 YFSETQ. V lost 2 bases and J lost 1, with 7 bases in between. This CDR3 region has 14 residues. The CDR3 loop reads CASSLQGSYNEQFF. In DNA, the CDR3 is TGCGCCAGCAGCTTACAGGGTTCCTACAATGAGCAGTTCTTC.

The V gene is TRBV2, the J gene TRBJ1-1; a weak D match, TRBD1 (5 bases). The CDR3 has 12 residues. The germline CDR1 and CDR2 sequences are SNHLY and FYNNEI. Trimming pared 7 bases from V and 8 bases from J, leaving 14 bases between. This CDR3 reads CASKGQNLEAFF. The CDR3 bases are TGTGCCAGCAAGGGGCAGAACCTAGAAGCTTTCTTT.

Points on this clone: Other DNA sequences in this specimen translate into the identical CDR3. The chain links TRBV5-4 to TRBJ2-2; 12 bases match TRBD2. CDR3 length equals 17 residues. V trimming: 0 bases; J trimming: 2 bases; junction bases outside the gene matches: 2. Germline CDR1 is SGHNT and CDR2 is YYREEE (reference sequence). In nucleotides, the CDR3 is TGTGCCAGCAGCTTGGGTGGACTAGCGGGAAACACCGGGGAGCTGTTTTTT. It translates to CASSLGGLAGNTGELFF.